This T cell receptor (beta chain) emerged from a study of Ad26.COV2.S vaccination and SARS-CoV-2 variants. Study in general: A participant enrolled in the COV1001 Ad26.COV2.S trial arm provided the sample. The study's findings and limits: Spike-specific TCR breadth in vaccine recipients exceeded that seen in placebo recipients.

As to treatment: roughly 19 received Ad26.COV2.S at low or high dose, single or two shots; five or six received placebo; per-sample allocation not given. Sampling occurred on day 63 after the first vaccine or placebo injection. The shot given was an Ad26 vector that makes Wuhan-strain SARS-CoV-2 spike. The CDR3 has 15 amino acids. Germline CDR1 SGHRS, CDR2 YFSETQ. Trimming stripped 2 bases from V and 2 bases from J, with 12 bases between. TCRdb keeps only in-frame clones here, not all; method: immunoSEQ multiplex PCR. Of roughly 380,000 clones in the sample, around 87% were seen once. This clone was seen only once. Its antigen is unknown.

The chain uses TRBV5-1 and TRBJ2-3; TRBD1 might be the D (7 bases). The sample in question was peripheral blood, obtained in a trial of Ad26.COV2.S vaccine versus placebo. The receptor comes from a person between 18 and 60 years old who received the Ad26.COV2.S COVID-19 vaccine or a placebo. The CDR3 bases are TGCGCCAGCAGCTTCAGGGGGGAACCCACAGATACGCAGTATTTT. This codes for CASSFRGEPTDTQYF.